This T cell receptor (beta chain) is from a study of response to subunit inactivated influenza vaccine (dated by TCRdb to 2016 to 2019). Study-level background: Deep quantitative T cell receptor repertoire profiling was used in the study to track responses to a trivalent subunit inactivated influenza vaccine.

The paper's findings and limits, for the study overall: According to the authors, only a limited number of new T cells may be recruited by each seasonal influenza vaccination.

Turning to this clonotype: There is no known antigen for this receptor. The record has no base qualities; no much larger clone is one base away.

Library preparation was by RT-PCR. For sequencing, an Illumina HiSeq 2500 was employed. TCRdb applied fastp at Q25 and MiXCR to the public reads, then kept only in-frame beta chains. Merged by CDR3 protein, the rows form single entries marked with the most common genes and DNA. For this sample there are approximately 680,000 distinct CDR3 sequences; 15% to 18% appear just once. More than 9% of the sample rests with the top ten. This material consisted of PBMCs from blood, taken 12 days after vaccination. This TCR derives from a man aged 45-65 years who received an inactivated influenza vaccine. Donor details come from another sample of the same person, matched by shared clones.

The nucleotides are TGTGCCAGCAGTTACTGGACCGATAACACTGAAGCTTTCTTT. The encoded protein is CASSYWTDNTEAFF. This chain joins TRBV6-5 to TRBJ1-1, with no confidently assigned D gene. V loses 1 base of germline sequence and J loses 2 bases, and the interval between the two ends is 8 bases. From the cysteine through the phenylalanine, the CDR3 covers 14 amino acids. Left in the record is the CDR3 DNA by itself, 42 bases read in frame from the first base. The germline V gene provides CDR1 MNHEY and CDR2 SVGAGI.